The rows below give T cell receptor beta chains drawn from one sample of a study of blood T cell repertoires in COVID-19. Only in-frame clones appear in the TCRdb table, and some are missing; sequencing was by immunoSEQ multiplex PCR. The data contain approximately 480,000 clones, about 85% of them seen just once; the ten biggest clones take up around 0.64%. The source material was PBMCs or T cells enriched from blood (not recorded which). Receptor source: a woman aged 18-30 years who had recovered from COVID-19. Both conserved end residues are part of each CDR3. The D gene is left open where the match is weak. Only some rows state a clone size, as once, few, many or a class for expanded clones.

cdr3_nt cdr3_aa d_call v_call cdr3_length clone_size j_call
NA CASSLERDTEAFF NA TRBV6-5 13 NA TRBJ1-1
TGTGCCAGCAGCCTCGGGACAGCCACTCAAGAGACCCAGTACTTC CASSLGTATQETQYF TRBD1 TRBV5-8 15 NA TRBJ2-5
TGTGCCAGTTCGGACTTCAGCTCCTACAATGAGCAGTTCTTC CASSDFSSYNEQFF NA TRBV19 14 NA TRBJ2-1
TGTGCCAGCAGTCCTGACAGGGCCCTCACTGAAGCTTTCTTT CASSPDRALTEAFF TRBD1 TRBV6-5 14 once TRBJ1-1
TGTGCCAGCAGTTTGGCTCATTATCGAGGACAGCGACCTTATAGCAATCAGCCCCAGCATTTT CASSLAHYRGQRPYSNQPQHF NA TRBV28 21 NA TRBJ1-5
TGCGCCAGCAGCCAAGGGCCCCTCAGGGTGAAGACCCAGTACTTC CASSQGPLRVKTQYF NA TRBV4-1 15 NA TRBJ2-5
TGTGCCACCAGTGATTCACTGGCCGGGGAGCTGTTTTTT CATSDSLAGELFF NA TRBV24-1 13 NA TRBJ2-2
TGTGCCAGCAGTTTAAGACTAGGGGAGAAAGAGACCCAGTACTTC CASSLRLGEKETQYF NA TRBV28 15 NA TRBJ2-5
TGTGCCAGCAGCTTGGAGAGCGGGGTCGGCACAGATACGCAGTATTTT CASSLESGVGTDTQYF TRBD2 TRBV5-4 16 NA TRBJ2-3
TGTGCCAGCAGTTACTCGATGACTTTCGGTCGCAAGACAGGGGGTCACGAGCAGTACTTC CASSYSMTFGRKTGGHEQYF TRBD1 TRBV6-2/TRBV6-3 20 NA TRBJ2-7
TGTGCCAGTAGTACGGACAGCGATCAGCCCCAGCATTTT CASSTDSDQPQHF NA TRBV19 13 NA TRBJ1-5
TGCGCCAGCAGTGGAATCAGGGCCCCTGAAGCTTTCTTT CASSGIRAPEAFF NA TRBV10-2 13 NA TRBJ1-1
TGCGCCAGCAGCCCGGACAGGGAGGCACACAATGAGCAGTTCTTC CASSPDREAHNEQFF TRBD1 TRBV5-1 15 NA TRBJ2-1
TGTGCTACCATCCCTCGCAGCGTGAACACTGAAGCTTTCTTT CATIPRSVNTEAFF NA TRBV21-1 14 NA TRBJ1-1
TGTGCCAGCAGCAAACCAAGGGACGGGAGCTCTGGGGCCAACGTCCTGACTTTC CASSKPRDGSSGANVLTF NA TRBV21-1 18 NA TRBJ2-6
TGTGCCAGCAGCCTCACCCCCCCGACAGGGGAAGGAGATACGCAGTATTTT CASSLTPPTGEGDTQYF TRBD1 TRBV11-2 17 NA TRBJ2-3
TGCGCCAGCAGTCTCGACAGGACCAACACTGAAGCTTTCTTT CASSLDRTNTEAFF NA TRBV5-1 14 NA TRBJ1-1
TGCGCCAGCAGCCCCTGGGACAGGGTACGCGAGCAGTACTTC CASSPWDRVREQYF TRBD1 TRBV5-1 14 NA TRBJ2-7
TGTGCCTGGAGTGACTCGGGACTTCCGAATTCACCCCTCCACTTT CAWSDSGLPNSPLHF NA TRBV30 15 NA TRBJ1-6
TGTGCCAGCAGCTCAGTTCGATTGGACAGGGAAAATGAGCAGTTCTTC CASSSVRLDRENEQFF TRBD1 TRBV7-8 16 NA TRBJ2-1
TGTGCTAGTGGCCCGGACAGGCAGAACACTGAAGCTTTCTTT CASGPDRQNTEAFF TRBD1 TRBV12-5 14 NA TRBJ1-1
TGTGCCAGCAGTTTATTTCCTGAACGGGAGAAAGAGACCCAGTACTTC CASSLFPEREKETQYF NA TRBV28 16 NA TRBJ2-5
TGTGCCAGCAGTCACGAAGCGTTTTACGATAATTCACCCCTCCACTTT CASSHEAFYDNSPLHF NA TRBV2 16 NA TRBJ1-6
TGTGCCACCGCGGCGGCCTTTTATGGCTACACCTTC CATAAAFYGYTF NA TRBV2 12 NA TRBJ1-2
TGTGCTAGTGCCCCGGGACTAGCGGGGGGGGTGGATACGCAGTATTTT CASAPGLAGGVDTQYF TRBD2 TRBV12-5 16 NA TRBJ2-3
TGTGCCAGCAGATATTCCGCGGACAGGGGATACGAGCAGTACTTC CASRYSADRGYEQYF TRBD1 TRBV6-6 15 NA TRBJ2-7
TGTGCCAGCAGCCAAGGACAGGCACGTACTAACTATGGCTACACCTTC CASSQGQARTNYGYTF TRBD1 TRBV5-4 16 NA TRBJ1-2
TGTGCCAGCAGCTCGGCAGAGACTGCCTACAATGAGCAGTTCTTC CASSSAETAYNEQFF NA TRBV5-6 15 NA TRBJ2-1
TGTGCCAGCAGCCAGAGGACTAACAAAGGTTCAGAGACCCAGTACTTC CASSQRTNKGSETQYF NA TRBV3-1/TRBV3-2 16 NA TRBJ2-5
TGTGCCAGCAGCGTAGTAGGGACAGAAGAGACCCAGTACTTC CASSVVGTEETQYF TRBD1 TRBV9 14 once TRBJ2-5
TGCGCCAGCAGTACCTCAGGGAACACTGAAGCTTTCTTT CASSTSGNTEAFF NA TRBV10-2 13 NA TRBJ1-1
TGTGCCAGCAGCTTCGTCCAGGGCCCCACAGATACGCAGTATTTT CASSFVQGPTDTQYF NA TRBV5-4 15 once TRBJ2-3
TGTGCCAGCAGCCAGGCAGGAGAGCAGTACTTC CASSQAGEQYF NA TRBV3-1/TRBV3-2 11 NA TRBJ2-7
TGTGCCACCAGTCCGCGGGACAGGGAATACAATGAGCAGTTCTTC CATSPRDREYNEQFF TRBD1 TRBV24-1 15 NA TRBJ2-1
TGTGCCAGCAGCCCGGACCGGGATAACTATGGCTACACCTTC CASSPDRDNYGYTF NA TRBV7-3 14 once TRBJ1-2
TGTGCCAGTAAAGACCGGGACAGGAACACTGAAGCTTTCTTT CASKDRDRNTEAFF TRBD1 TRBV19 14 NA TRBJ1-1
TGTGCCAGCAGTTACTCCCCGATGGGAGGGGGAGAGACCCAGTACTTC CASSYSPMGGGETQYF NA TRBV6-2/TRBV6-3 16 NA TRBJ2-5
TGCGCCAGCAGCTTAGGGACAGGCGACAATCAGCCCCAGCATTTT CASSLGTGDNQPQHF TRBD1 TRBV5-1 15 NA TRBJ1-5
TGTGCCAGCAGTTACTCGAGTGCTAGCGGGGTAAAGACCCAGTACTTC CASSYSSASGVKTQYF TRBD2 TRBV6-2/TRBV6-3 16 NA TRBJ2-5
TGTGCCAGCACGAATGAAAAACTGTTTTTT CASTNEKLFF NA TRBV6-4 10 NA TRBJ1-4
TGTGCCACCAGTGATCCCCAACAGGGTTGGAACACCGGGGAGCTGTTTTTT CATSDPQQGWNTGELFF NA TRBV24-1 17 NA TRBJ2-2
TGTGCCAGTAGTATAGTAGCGGGGGGGCCGCATGAGCAGTTCTTC CASSIVAGGPHEQFF TRBD2 TRBV19 15 few TRBJ2-1
TGTGCCAGCAGCCCATATAGAGGGGGGGTAAACACTGAAGCTTTCTTT CASSPYRGGVNTEAFF NA TRBV14 16 once TRBJ1-1
TGCAGCGTTGAAGTGGTGGGCCTGAACACTGAAGCTTTCTTT CSVEVVGLNTEAFF NA TRBV29-1 14 NA TRBJ1-1
TGTGCCAGCAGTTCTTCCGGACAGGGTTACAATGAGCAGTTCTTC CASSSSGQGYNEQFF TRBD1 TRBV28 15 NA TRBJ2-1
TGTGCCAGTAGTCCGCGACAGGGTCACGCAGGAAACACCATATATTTT CASSPRQGHAGNTIYF TRBD1 TRBV19 16 NA TRBJ1-3
TGTGCCAGCAGCCAAGATCGGGGAGCCGGGGGGACTGAAGCTTTCTTT CASSQDRGAGGTEAFF NA TRBV4-2 16 NA TRBJ1-1
TGTGCCAGCAGCCCTACCGGGACAGGGTTCTACGAGCAGTACTTC CASSPTGTGFYEQYF TRBD1 TRBV7-2 15 NA TRBJ2-7
TGTGCCAGCAGCCCCCAGACAGGGCGAGGTTTGGGGAACACTGAAGCTTTCTTT CASSPQTGRGLGNTEAFF TRBD1 TRBV7-2 18 NA TRBJ1-1
TGTGCTAGTGGTTTGGAACGACAGGGGCTACCCACCGGGGAGCTGTTTTTT CASGLERQGLPTGELFF TRBD1 TRBV12-5 17 NA TRBJ2-2
TGTGCCTGGACTCGAGCCAATTCACCCCTCCACTTT CAWTRANSPLHF NA TRBV30 12 NA TRBJ1-6
TGTGCCAGCAGTTTCCGACAGGGGCGACGCACAGATACGCAGTATTTT CASSFRQGRRTDTQYF TRBD1 TRBV27 16 NA TRBJ2-3
TGTGCCAGCAGTGAAGAGACAGGGGACACTGAAGCTTTCTTT CASSEETGDTEAFF TRBD1 TRBV28 14 NA TRBJ1-1